The 3 T cell receptor beta chains listed next were all sequenced from one sample in a study of shared clonotypes between healthy human individuals. It was CD45RO-negative cells, positively selected for CCR7, that made up naive CD8 cells, with terminally differentiated effector memory CD45RA+ cells excluded. Libraries were prepared by immunoSEQ multiplex PCR; TCRdb keeps only in-frame clonotypes and omits some of them. This sample has a few hundred thousand clones; nearly 97% occur once, and the top ten carry 0.095% to 0.12%. The sequencing input was naive CD8+ T cells sorted from blood. The receptors shown here come from a woman aged 30 to 39 in good health.

The rearrangement links TRBV28 to TRBJ2-7; a weak D match, TRBD2 (5 bases). V was clipped by 2 bases and J by 7 bases, with 15 bases between them. CDR3 size: 14 residues. Germline CDR1 is MDHEN and CDR2 is SYDVKM. CDR3 amino acids: CASSLMGAPGEQYF. The CDR3 coding sequence is TGTGCCAGCAGTTTAATGGGAGCTCCGGGTGAGCAGTACTTC.

The rearrangement joins TRBV7-9 to TRBJ2-7; D remains unclear. Trimming removed 7 bases at V and 0 bases at J, with 10 bases between. Germline V gives CDR1 SEHNR, CDR2 FQNEAQ (reference sequence). The CDR3 consists of 13 residues. The CDR3 DNA sequence: TGTGCCAGCATCAAGGAGCTCTCCTACGAGCAGTACTTC. The encoded protein is CASIKELSYEQYF.

This chain joins TRBV19 and TRBJ2-1, with 12 bases that match TRBD2. The CDR3 covers 15 residues. CDR1 and CDR2 (germline): LNHDA, SQIVND (reference sequence). V lost 6 bases, J lost 7 bases, and 7 bases stayed unmatched. CDR3 sequence: CASSPSGRARNEQFF. In DNA form, the CDR3 reads TGTGCCAGTAGCCCTAGCGGGAGGGCCAGGAATGAGCAGTTCTTC.